This TCR delta chain emerged from a study of Vδ1+ human thymocytes. Study-level findings and limits: Thymic TRG and TRD repertoires appeared highly polyclonal. The authors advised highly purified populations and single-cell validation. Thymic delta-chain repertoires held approximately 19% Vdelta2 sequences and few Vdelta3, despite high sort purity.

The CDR3 loop spans 17 amino acids. V lost 3 bases and J 0 bases, leaving 17 bases between the germline ends. The germline CDR1 and CDR2 sequences are TSWWSYY and QGS. The sorted cells were CD3+ Vdelta1+ Vdelta2- thymocytes from alphabeta-depleted thymus. Between roughly 96% and 99.6% of sorted thymocytes were Vdelta1+. About this clone: Its antigen is not known. The identical CDR3 is also encoded by other nucleotide sequences in the sample.

The template was reverse-transcribed extracted RNA. CDR3 amplicons came from multiplex PCR with pooled V-gene forward and constant-region reverse primers. TCRdb repeated clone calling on the multiplex PCR reads with CATT. The sample has roughly 76,000 delta-chain clones, approximately 30% seen once; the top ten hold around 0.3%. This TCR was sampled from a boy in the first two years of life who had congenital heart surgery. The chain employs TRDV1 and TRDJ1; TRDD2 might be the D (5 bases). The sequenced material came from Vdelta1+ gamma-delta thymocytes from the thymus. Subset reported: FACS-sorted CD3+ TCRalphabeta- TCRVdelta1+ TCRVdelta2- thymocytes. The CDR3, as DNA: TGTGCTCTTGGGGATCCTCCCGTTCCTCCGTACACCGATAAACTCATCTTT. It yields the protein CALGDPPVPPYTDKLIF.